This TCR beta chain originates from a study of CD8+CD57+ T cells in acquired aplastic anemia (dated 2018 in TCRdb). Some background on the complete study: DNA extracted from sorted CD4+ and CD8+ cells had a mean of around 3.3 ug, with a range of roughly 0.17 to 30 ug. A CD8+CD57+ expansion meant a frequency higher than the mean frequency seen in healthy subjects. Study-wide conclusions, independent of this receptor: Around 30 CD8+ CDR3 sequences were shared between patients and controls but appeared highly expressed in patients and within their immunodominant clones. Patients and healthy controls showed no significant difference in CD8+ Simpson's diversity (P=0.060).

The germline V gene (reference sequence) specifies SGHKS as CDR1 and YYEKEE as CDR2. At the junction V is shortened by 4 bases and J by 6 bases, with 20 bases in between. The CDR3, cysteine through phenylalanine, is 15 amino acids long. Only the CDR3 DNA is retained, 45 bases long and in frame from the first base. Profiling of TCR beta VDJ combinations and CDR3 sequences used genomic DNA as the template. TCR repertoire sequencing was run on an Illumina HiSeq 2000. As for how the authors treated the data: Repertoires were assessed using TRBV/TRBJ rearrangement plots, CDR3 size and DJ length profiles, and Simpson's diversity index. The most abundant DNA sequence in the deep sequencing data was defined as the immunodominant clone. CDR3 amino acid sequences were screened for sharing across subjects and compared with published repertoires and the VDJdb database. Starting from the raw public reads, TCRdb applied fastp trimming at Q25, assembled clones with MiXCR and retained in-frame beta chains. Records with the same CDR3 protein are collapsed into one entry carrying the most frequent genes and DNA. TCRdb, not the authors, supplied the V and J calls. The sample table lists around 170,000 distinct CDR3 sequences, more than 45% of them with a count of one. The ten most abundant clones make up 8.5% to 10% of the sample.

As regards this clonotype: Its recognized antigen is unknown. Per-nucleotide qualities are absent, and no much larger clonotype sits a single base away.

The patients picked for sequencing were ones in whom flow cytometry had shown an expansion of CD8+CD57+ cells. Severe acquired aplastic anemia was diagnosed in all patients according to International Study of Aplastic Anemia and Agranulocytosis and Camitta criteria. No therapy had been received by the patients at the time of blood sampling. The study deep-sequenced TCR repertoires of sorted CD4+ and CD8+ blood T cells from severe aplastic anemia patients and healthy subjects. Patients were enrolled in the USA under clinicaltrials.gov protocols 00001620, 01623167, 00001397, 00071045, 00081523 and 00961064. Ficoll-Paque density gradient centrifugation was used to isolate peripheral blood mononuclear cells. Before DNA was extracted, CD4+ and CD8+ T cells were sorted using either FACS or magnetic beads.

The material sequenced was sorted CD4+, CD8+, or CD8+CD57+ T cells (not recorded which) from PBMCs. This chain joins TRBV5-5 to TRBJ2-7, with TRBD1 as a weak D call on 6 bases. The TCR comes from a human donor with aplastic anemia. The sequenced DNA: TGTGCCAGCAGCCAACAGGGACCCCTTCCGGGCGAGCAGTACTTC. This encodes CASSQQGPLPGEQYF.